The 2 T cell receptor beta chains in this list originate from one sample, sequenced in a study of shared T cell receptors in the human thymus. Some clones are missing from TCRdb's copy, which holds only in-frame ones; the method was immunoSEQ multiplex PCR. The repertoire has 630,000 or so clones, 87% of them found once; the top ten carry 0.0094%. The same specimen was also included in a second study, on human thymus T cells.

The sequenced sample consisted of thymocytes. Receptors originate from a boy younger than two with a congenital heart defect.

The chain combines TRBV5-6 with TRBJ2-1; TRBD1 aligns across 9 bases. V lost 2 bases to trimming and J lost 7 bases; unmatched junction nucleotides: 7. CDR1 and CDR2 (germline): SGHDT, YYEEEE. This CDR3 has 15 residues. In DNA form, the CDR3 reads TGTGCCAGCAGCTTACTTGACAGGGGGTGGAATGAGCAGTTCTTC. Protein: CASSLLDRGWNEQFF.

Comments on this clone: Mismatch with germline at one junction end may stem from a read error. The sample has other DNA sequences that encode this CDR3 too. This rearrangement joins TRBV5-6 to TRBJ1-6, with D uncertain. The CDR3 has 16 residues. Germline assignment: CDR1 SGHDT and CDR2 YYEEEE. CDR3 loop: CASRQEKSSYNSPLHF. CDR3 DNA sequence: TGTGCCAGCCGTCAAGAGAAGAGCTCCTATAATTCCCCCCTCCACTTT. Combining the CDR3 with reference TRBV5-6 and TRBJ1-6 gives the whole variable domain DAGVTQSPTHLIKTRGQQVTLRCSPKSGHDTVSWYQQALGQGPQFIFQYYEEEERQRGNFPDRFSGHQFPNYSSELNVNALLLGDSALYLCASRQEKSSYNSPLHFGNGTRLTVT.